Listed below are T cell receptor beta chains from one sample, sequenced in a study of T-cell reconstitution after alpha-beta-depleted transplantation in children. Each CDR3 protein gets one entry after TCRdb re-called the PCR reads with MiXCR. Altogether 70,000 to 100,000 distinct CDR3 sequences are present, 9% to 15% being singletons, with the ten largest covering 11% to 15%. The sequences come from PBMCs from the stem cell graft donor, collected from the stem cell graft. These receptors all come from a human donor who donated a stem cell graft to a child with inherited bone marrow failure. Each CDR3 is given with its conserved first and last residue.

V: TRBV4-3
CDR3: CASSQGYGRTDTQYF

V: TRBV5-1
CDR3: CASSLVTGRAAEQFF

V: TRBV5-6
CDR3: CASSFLAKRGYTF

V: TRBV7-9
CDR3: CASSLAREREHTGELFF

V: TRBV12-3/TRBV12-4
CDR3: CASSPPSGGYTGELFF

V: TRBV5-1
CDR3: CASSSRGHGDTQYF

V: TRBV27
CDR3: CASSPFGDEQFF

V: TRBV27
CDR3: CASSLNGEQFF

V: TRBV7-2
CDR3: CASSPTVGETQYF

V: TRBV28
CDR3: CASSLLSPFEQPQHF

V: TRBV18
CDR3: CASSPQDREWSEAFF

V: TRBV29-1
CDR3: CSVVPGGYTF

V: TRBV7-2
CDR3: CASSPQAGGQYGELFF

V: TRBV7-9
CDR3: CASSLVAGTGDSPLHF

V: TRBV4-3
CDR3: CASSQEWGTGYGYTF

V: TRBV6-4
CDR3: CASSDSGRRPGELFF

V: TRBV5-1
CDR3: CASSLGTGGTEAFF

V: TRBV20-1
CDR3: CSAPVTDPTGRYDYVYTF

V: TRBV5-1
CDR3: CASSLGGLVTNEKLFF

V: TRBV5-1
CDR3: CASSFISGVSSYEQYF

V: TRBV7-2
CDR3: CASSPRDGWYEQFF

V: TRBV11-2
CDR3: CASSQTSGLAGQTQYF

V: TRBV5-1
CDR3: CASTSGTRDNEQFF

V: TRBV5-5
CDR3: CASSSEGARNQAYEQYF

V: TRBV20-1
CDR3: CSARDLGGGVYEQFF

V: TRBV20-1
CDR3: CSARDGAHSNQPQHF

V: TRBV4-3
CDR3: CASSQDGSGGELFF

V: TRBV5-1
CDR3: CASSWRSSGTEAFF

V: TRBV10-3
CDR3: CAISVTGGYEQYF

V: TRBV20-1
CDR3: CSAGHRNQPQHF

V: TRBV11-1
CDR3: CASSLLVVNTEAFF

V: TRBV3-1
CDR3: CASSQRSGDEQYF

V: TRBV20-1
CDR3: CSAKIRGPVSSYEQYF

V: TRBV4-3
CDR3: CASSQDPTVRTDTQYF

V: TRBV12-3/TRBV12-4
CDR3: CASSLKSGFGTDTQYF

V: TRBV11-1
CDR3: CASSVGGIYNEQFF

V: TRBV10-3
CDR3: CAISPGQGAEQYF

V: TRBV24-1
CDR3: CATSDYDGQSGELFF

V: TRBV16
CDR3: CASSQSGRGRISPLHF

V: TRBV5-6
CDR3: CASRRGGYTGELFF